The next 30 T cell receptor beta chains were all read from a single sample in a study of blood T cell repertoires in COVID-19. Profiled with immunoSEQ multiplex PCR; TCRdb holds only in-frame clones, not every one. Seen here are around 160,000 clones, less than 90% observed once, and the top ten hold about 40%. The specimen was peripheral blood. The receptor source for this set is a human donor in a cohort sampled during active COVID-19.

The CDR3 sequence: CASSPRTENEQFF. CDR3 coding DNA: TGTGCCAGCTCACCTAGGACAGAGAATGAGCAGTTCTTC. This rearrangement joins TRBV18 to TRBJ2-1; D is perhaps TRBD1 (6 bases). V lost 3 bases to trimming and J lost 7 bases, with 10 bases between them. This CDR3 has 13 residues. Germline V gene data show CDR1 as KGHSH and CDR2 as LQKENI.

The CDR3 here is CASDRDTGGYTF. Here the CDR3 DNA reads TGTGCCAGTGACCGGGACACCGGTGGCTACACCTTC. This chain connects TRBV2 to TRBJ1-2, with D tentatively TRBD1 (6 bases). The CDR3 runs to 12 residues. The germline gives CDR1 SNHLY, CDR2 FYNNEI. Trimming removed 9 bases at V and 7 bases at J, with 15 bases between.

This chain connects TRBV10-3 to TRBJ2-2; D not resolved. The CDR3 totals 11 residues. Germline-derived CDR1 and CDR2 are ENHRY and SYGVKD. V was shortened by 10 bases and J by 5 bases, with 8 bases between the two germline ends. CDR3 bases: TGTGCCACCTTCGGGACCGGGGAGCTGTTTTTT. Amino acid sequence: CATFGTGELFF.

The J gene is TRBJ1-5, the V gene TRBV19; 8 positions match TRBD1. Unmatched junction bases numbered 8, after V lost 7 bases and J lost 3 bases. This CDR3 has 15 amino acids. Germline V gene data show CDR1 as LNHDA and CDR2 as SQIVND (reference sequence). Here the CDR3 DNA reads TGTGCCAGTACGGACTCAGGGGGCAACAATCAGCCCCAGCATTTT. This gives the protein CASTDSGGNNQPQHF.

The chain links TRBV28 to TRBJ2-7; the D gene is possibly TRBD1 (7 bases). Per germline, CDR1 MDHEN and CDR2 SYDVKM. Between the trimmed V and J ends, which lost 2 bases and 6 bases, there was a span of 11 bases. The CDR3 consists of 13 residues. CDR3 sequence reads: CASSLMQGGEQYF. CDR3 DNA: TGTGCCAGCAGTTTAATGCAGGGGGGCGAGCAGTACTTC.

The chain combines TRBV4-1 with TRBJ2-2, with D maybe TRBD1 (6 bases). V dropped 3 bases and J dropped 0 bases, with 20 bases sitting between them. Germline loops: CDR1 MGHRA, CDR2 YSYEKL. The CDR3 contains 19 residues. The CDR3 spells CASSHAPWGRGTNTGELFF. The CDR3 DNA reads as TGCGCCAGCAGCCATGCCCCCTGGGGGCGTGGGACGAACACCGGGGAGCTGTTTTTT.

The chain uses TRBV7-8 and TRBJ1-2; weak D call: TRBD1 (5 bases). V lost 2 bases to trimming and J lost 4 bases, with 17 bases between them. Germline V gene lookup returns CDR1 SGHVS and CDR2 FQNEAQ. The CDR3 spans 16 residues. As DNA, the CDR3 is TGTGCCAGCAGCTTAAGAAGGGAAGCAGGGCCCTATGGCTACACCTTC. Its translation: CASSLRREAGPYGYTF.

The chain joins TRBV4-2 to TRBJ1-2, with D possibly TRBD1 on 5 matching bases. The germline CDR1 and CDR2 sequences are LGHNA and YNFKEQ. The CDR3 runs 14 residues. V dropped 0 bases and J dropped 8 bases, with 13 bases sitting between them. The CDR3 region has the DNA TGTGCCAGCAGCCAAGATCAGGGTTTGGGAGGCTACACCTTC. This codes for CASSQDQGLGGYTF.

This chain links TRBV7-2 with TRBJ2-3; no clear D gene. The CDR3 loop spans 11 amino acids. Germline CDR1 reads SGHTA; CDR2 reads FQGNSA. The V end was cut by 5 bases, the J end by 3 bases, with 3 bases between. This chain's CDR3 is CASSHTDTQYF. The CDR3 nucleotides read TGTGCCAGCAGCCATACAGATACGCAGTATTTT.

The chain is built from TRBV7-9 and TRBJ1-2, with a weak D call TRBD1 (5 bases). V shed 1 base and J shed 2 bases, with 8 bases lying between them. The CDR3 runs to 14 residues. Per the germline V gene, CDR1 is SEHNR and CDR2 is FQNEAQ (reference sequence). In nucleotides, the CDR3 is TGTGCCAGCAGCTTAGGGACAACCAACTATGGCTACACCTTC. It translates to CASSLGTTNYGYTF.

The chain recombines TRBV7-2 with TRBJ2-5; TRBD2 matches at 16 bases. V lost 5 bases, J lost 6 bases, and 6 bases stayed unmatched. The CDR3 length is 16 residues. Germline V gene lookup returns CDR1 SGHTA and CDR2 FQGNSA. This CDR3 reads CASSRGTSGGAKTQYF. As DNA, the CDR3 is TGTGCCAGCAGCCGGGGGACTAGCGGGGGGGCCAAGACCCAGTACTTC.

The V call is TRBV11-2, the J call TRBJ2-5; D is perhaps TRBD2 (5 bases). Trimming took 1 base from V and 1 from J, leaving 7 bases between them. CDR3 length: 14 residues. The germline CDR1 and CDR2 sequences are SGHAT and FQNNGV. The CDR3 coding sequence is TGTGCCAGCAGCTTAGCGGGGAGCCAAGAGACCCAGTACTTC. As protein: CASSLAGSQETQYF.

V usage is TRBV27 and J usage is TRBJ1-1, with D maybe TRBD1 (6 bases). Trimming cost V 3 bases and J 5 bases, with 13 bases left between them. CDR3 length: 14 amino acids. Per germline, CDR1 MNHEY and CDR2 SMNVEV (reference sequence). CDR3 loop: CASSFGGAYTEAFF. The CDR3 DNA reads as TGTGCCAGCAGTTTCGGGGGGGCGTATACTGAAGCTTTCTTT.

The chain combines TRBV11-2 with TRBJ1-4, with D tentatively TRBD1 (5 bases). Per germline, CDR1 SGHAT and CDR2 FQNNGV. There are 14 residues in the CDR3. The V end lost 5 bases, the J end lost 6 bases, and 13 bases lay between the germline ends. The CDR3 nucleotides are TGTGCCAGCAGCGACCTAAGGGGCGATGAAAAACTGTTTTTT. It yields the protein CASSDLRGDEKLFF.

The V gene is TRBV19, the J gene TRBJ1-1; D is unclear. The CDR3 is made up of 15 amino acids. The germline gives CDR1 LNHDA, CDR2 SQIVND (reference sequence). V was shortened by 6 bases and J by 2 bases, with 16 bases between the two germline ends. The CDR3 here is CASREGRQTNTEAFF. The CDR3 DNA reads as TGTGCCAGTAGGGAAGGGAGGCAGACCAACACTGAAGCTTTCTTT.

The rearrangement links TRBV12-3 or TRBV12-4 to TRBJ2-5; D unclear. The CDR3 has 13 amino acids. The V end was cut by 6 bases, the J end by 5 bases, with 13 bases between. The CDR3 loop reads CASSSAARETQYF. As DNA, the CDR3 is TGTGCCAGCAGCTCGGCGGCCCGGGAGACCCAGTACTTC.

This sequence joins TRBV5-1 and TRBJ2-2; weak D call: TRBD2 (6 bases). Germline assignment: CDR1 SGHRS and CDR2 YFSETQ. Trimming pared 3 bases from V and 7 bases from J, leaving 10 bases between. There are 13 residues in the CDR3. CDR3 in DNA: TGCGCCAGCAGCTCCCGGGACTTCGGGGAGCTGTTTTTT. It codes for CASSSRDFGELFF.

The chain joins TRBV5-6 to TRBJ1-2; perhaps TRBD1 as D (6 bases). The germline CDR1 and CDR2 sequences are SGHDT and YYEEEE. V lost 2 bases and J 7 bases, leaving 15 bases between the germline ends. The CDR3 length is 14 residues. CDR3 sequence reads: CASSFGRGARGYTF. CDR3 DNA: TGTGCCAGCAGCTTCGGTCGGGGGGCGCGTGGCTACACCTTC.

The chain is built from TRBV10-3 and TRBJ2-3; D is perhaps TRBD2 (6 bases). CDR1 is ENHRY and CDR2 is SYGVKD in the germline V gene. This CDR3 spans 17 amino acids. Trimming stripped 3 bases from V and 11 bases from J, with 27 bases between. This chain's CDR3 is CAISDPGLTRPQAMQYF. Written as DNA, the CDR3 is TGTGCCATCAGTGACCCGGGACTCACTAGACCTCAAGCGATGCAGTATTTT.

The V gene is TRBV11-3, the J gene TRBJ1-2; D possibly corresponds to TRBD1 (5 bases). The ends were cut back, 0 bases at V and 8 bases at J, with 13 bases in the middle. The CDR3 is 14 residues long. Germline V gene sequence: CDR1 SGHNT, CDR2 YENEEA. CDR3 residues: CASSLEMGTGGYTF. CDR3 in DNA: TGTGCCAGCAGCTTAGAGATGGGGACTGGCGGCTACACCTTC.

The gene calls are TRBV12-3 or TRBV12-4 and TRBJ2-2; 9 nucleotides match TRBD2. The CDR3 is 12 amino acids. V dropped 10 bases and J dropped 7; count of bases not matched to a gene: 4. The CDR3: CATSGENGELFF. The CDR3 DNA reads as TGTGCCACTAGCGGGGAGAACGGGGAGCTGTTTTTT.

This chain links TRBV7-2 with TRBJ1-2; D perhaps matches TRBD1 (6 bases). The CDR3 has 15 residues. Trimming shortened V by 6 bases and J by 0 bases, and 14 bases separated the two germline ends. Germline values: CDR1 SGHTA, CDR2 FQGNSA. The CDR3 here is CASSQTGTPNYGYTF. CDR3 nucleotides: TGTGCCAGCAGTCAGACCGGGACACCTAACTATGGCTACACCTTC.

This clone appeared a single time. Additional DNA sequences in this sample encode the identical CDR3. The V call is TRBV24-1, the J call TRBJ2-1, with a weak D call TRBD1 (5 bases). Trimming left V 2 bases short and J 10 bases short, with 11 bases between. The CDR3 runs 13 residues. CDR1 is KGHDR and CDR2 is SFDVKD in the germline V gene. CDR3 protein: CATSDYTGAEQFF. In nucleotides, the CDR3 is TGTGCCACCAGTGATTACACAGGCGCGGAGCAGTTCTTC.

A few counts support this clone. CDR3 amino acids: CASSNQVLNSPLHF. The CDR3 DNA sequence: TGTGCCAGCAGCAATCAGGTCCTTAATTCACCCCTCCACTTT. The chain is built from TRBV9 and TRBJ1-6; D is ambiguous. CDR3 length: 14 amino acids. Germline V CDR1 and CDR2: SGDLS, YYNGEE. Trimming pared 4 bases from V and 6 bases from J, leaving 11 bases between.

V and J are TRBV5-5 and TRBJ2-5; 7 bases map to TRBD1. Germline-derived CDR1 and CDR2 are SGHKS and YYEKEE (reference sequence). The CDR3 is 16 residues long. V dropped 3 bases and J dropped 7; count of bases not matched to a gene: 15. The CDR3 here is CASSSTYRGGIGTQYF. In nucleotides, the CDR3 is TGTGCCAGCAGCTCAACCTACAGGGGCGGAATAGGGACCCAGTACTTC.

The rearrangement joins TRBV11-2 to TRBJ2-7, with 7 nucleotides matching TRBD1. CDR3 length: 15 residues. V gave up 5 bases and J gave up 4 bases; unmatched junction bases: 11. Germline V CDR1 and CDR2: SGHAT, FQNNGV. The CDR3 reads CASSAAGTVPYEQYF. As DNA, the CDR3 is TGTGCCAGCAGCGCCGCCGGGACAGTCCCTTACGAGCAGTACTTC.

The V call is TRBV6-5, the J call TRBJ1-6, with TRBD1 identical over 8 bases. The trim removed 6 bases at V and 2 bases at J, leaving 3 bases unmatched. CDR3 size: 15 residues. The germline gives CDR1 MNHEY, CDR2 SVGAGI. The CDR3 DNA sequence: TGTGCCAGCAGACCAGGGGGCGCCTATAATTCACCCCTCCACTTT. This codes for CASRPGGAYNSPLHF.

This sequence joins TRBV7-9 and TRBJ2-5, with D possibly being TRBD2 (5 bases). The CDR3 has 13 residues. Trimming took off 2 bases at V and 5 bases at J, with 9 bases between the two ends. The germline gives CDR1 SEHNR, CDR2 FQNEAQ (reference sequence). The CDR3 reads CASSLNSDETQYF. For the CDR3, the DNA is TGTGCCAGCAGCTTAAATAGCGATGAGACCCAGTACTTC.

This clone was seen a few times. The chain carries TRBV6-5 and TRBJ1-5, with TRBD1 identical over 7 bases. The CDR3 covers 14 residues. The ends lost 4 bases at V and 3 bases at J; junction bases unmatched: 3. The germline gives CDR1 MNHEY, CDR2 SVGAGI. The chain's CDR3 is CASSSGTVNQPQHF. CDR3 DNA sequence: TGTGCCAGCAGTTCGGGGACAGTCAATCAGCCCCAGCATTTT.

The J gene is TRBJ1-4, the V gene TRBV19; the match to TRBD1 covers 7 bases. Germline CDR1 and CDR2: LNHDA and SQIVND (reference sequence). The CDR3 contains 14 residues. With V trimmed by 4 bases and J by 4 bases, 3 bases remained unmatched. CDR3 coding DNA: TGTGCCAGTAGTAAGCCAGGGGGTAATGAAAAACTGTTTTTT. Protein product: CASSKPGGNEKLFF.